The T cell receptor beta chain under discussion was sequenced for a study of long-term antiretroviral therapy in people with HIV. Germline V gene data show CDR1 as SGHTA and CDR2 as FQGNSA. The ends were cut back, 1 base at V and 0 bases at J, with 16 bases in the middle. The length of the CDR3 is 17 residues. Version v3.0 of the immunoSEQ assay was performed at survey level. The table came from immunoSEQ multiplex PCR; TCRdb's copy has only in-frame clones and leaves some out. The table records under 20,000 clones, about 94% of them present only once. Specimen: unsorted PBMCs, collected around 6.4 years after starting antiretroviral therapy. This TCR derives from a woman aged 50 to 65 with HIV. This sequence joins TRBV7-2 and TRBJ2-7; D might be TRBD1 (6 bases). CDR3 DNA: TGTGCCAGCAGCTTAGGGGTGGGGGCCCCGATCTCCTACGAGCAGTACTTC. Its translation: CASSLGVGAPISYEQYF.